The rows below give T cell receptor beta chains drawn from one sample of a study of identical twins. TCRdb processed the 5' RACE reads anew with MiXCR; each CDR3 protein has one entry. Altogether about 340,000 distinct CDR3 sequences are present, 9% to 15% being singletons, with the ten largest covering 7.2%. These same records also appear under a second study, on yellow fever vaccine responses in identical twins.

Sequenced sample: CD8+ T cells sorted from blood. The origin of the receptors is a woman aged 18-35 years in good health. Both conserved end residues are part of each CDR3.

V	J	CDR3
TRBV27	TRBJ2-5	CASSLAPVGGPKETQYF
TRBV6-1	TRBJ1-1	CASRQETWGNTEAFF
TRBV27	TRBJ2-1	CASSLSAGGYNEQFF
TRBV20-1	TRBJ2-7	CSAPPGDDPSNEQYF
TRBV7-8	TRBJ2-7	CASSLVGGQTYEQYF
TRBV4-1	TRBJ1-2	CASSQVFDSNYGYTF
TRBV7-9	TRBJ2-1	CASSSDSWPNNEQFF
TRBV12-3/TRBV12-4	TRBJ1-1	CASRPGGAAEAFF
TRBV28	TRBJ2-5	CAIRGRKETQYF
TRBV4-1	TRBJ1-2	CASSQDGQGANYGYTF
TRBV20-1	TRBJ2-7	CSARGTAHIYEQYF
TRBV9	TRBJ2-1	CASSPGPNEQFF
TRBV9	TRBJ2-7	CASSSDSPYEQYF
TRBV12-3/TRBV12-4	TRBJ2-7	CASSEGGAYEQYF
TRBV20-1	TRBJ2-7	CCARPRREGALSSYEQYF
TRBV6-1	TRBJ2-5	CASSETAPGGLGETQYF